The rows below give T cell receptor beta chains drawn from one sample of a study of cytotoxic CD8 clonotypes in ibrutinib-treated CLL. Measured with immunoSEQ multiplex PCR; TCRdb has only the in-frame clones, and not every one. The table has approximately 350,000 clones, under 70% seen once. Specimen: PBMCs, collected after 36 months of ibrutinib treatment. Source of these receptors: a human donor with chronic lymphocytic leukemia. CDR3s include the opening cysteine and the closing phenylalanine or tryptophan. D genes are given only for firm matches. The size field is filled for only some rows; it gives once, few, many or a size class.

>.|.|TRBV6-4|TRBJ1-5|13
TGTGCCAGCAGTGACGGGCACGGGAAGCCCCAGCATTTT
CASSDGHGKPQHF
>.|once|TRBV18|TRBJ2-5|13
TGTGCCAGCTCACCTCAGTACCAAGAGACCCAGTACTTC
CASSPQYQETQYF
>.|few|TRBV18|TRBJ2-5|16
TGTGCCAGCTCATATGATATCGACATCTGGGGGGAGACCCAGTACTTC
CASSYDIDIWGETQYF
>.|.|TRBV6-6|TRBJ1-6|14
TGTGCCAGCAGTTACAGGCACTATAATTCACCCCTCCACTTT
CASSYRHYNSPLHF
>TRBD1|.|TRBV19|TRBJ1-1|15
TGTGCCAGTAGTACTTGGGACAGGCAGAACACTGAAGCTTTCTTT
CASSTWDRQNTEAFF
>.|.|TRBV5-4|TRBJ2-6|17
TGTGCCAGCAGCTTTTCGGAGTTGTGGAGCGGGGCCAACGTCCTGACTTTC
CASSFSELWSGANVLTF
>TRBD1|.|TRBV19|TRBJ1-5|14
TGTGCCAGTAGTAATCAGGGGGTCTATCAGCCCCAGCATTTT
CASSNQGVYQPQHF
>.|.|TRBV5-1|TRBJ2-7|15
TGCGCCAGCAGCCCATTAGGTTTCGCCTCCTACGAGCAGTACTTC
CASSPLGFASYEQYF
>TRBD1|.|TRBV11-3|TRBJ1-1|15
TGTGCCAGCAGCTTGGGACAGGGGGAGAAGACTGAAGCTTTCTTT
CASSLGQGEKTEAFF
>TRBD2|.|TRBV19|TRBJ2-7|15
TGTGCCAGTAGTAAGACTAGCGGGAGATTGTACGAGCAGTACTTC
CASSKTSGRLYEQYF
>TRBD2|.|TRBV5-1|TRBJ2-1|15
TGCGCCAGCAGGATCGCTAGCGGGGGCAGCAATGAGCAGTTCTTC
CASRIASGGSNEQFF
>.|.|TRBV5-4|TRBJ1-1|14
TGTGCCAGCAGCCGGTGGGGAAAGGACACTGAAGCTTTCTTT
CASSRWGKDTEAFF
>.|.|TRBV20-1|TRBJ2-1|11
TGCAGTGCTAGAGACCGGGACCCTACGTTCTTC
CSARDRDPTFF
>.|.|TRBV25-1|TRBJ2-2|13
TGTGCCAGCAGTGGGTCGGTCACCGGGGAGCTGTTTTTT
CASSGSVTGELFF
>.|many|TRBV15|TRBJ2-7|13
TGTGCCACCAGCGCCGGACTGATCTACGAGCAGTACTTC
CATSAGLIYEQYF
>.|.|TRBV11-2|TRBJ2-7|16
TGTGCCAGCAGCACGAACCGGGCTGCAACCTCCTACGAGCAGTACTTC
CASSTNRAATSYEQYF
>.|few|TRBV9|TRBJ1-2|15
TGTGCCAGCAGTCGTATGGGGCAAGCTAACTATGGCTACACCTTC
CASSRMGQANYGYTF
>TRBD2|.|TRBV4-1|TRBJ2-7|17
TGCGCCAGCAGCCAGGTCCCTTCTAGCGGGGGGCGATACGAGCAGTACTTC
CASSQVPSSGGRYEQYF
>TRBD2|.|TRBV29-1|TRBJ2-1|13
TGCAGCGTTCGCGGGAGAGGATACAATGAGCAGTTCTTC
CSVRGRGYNEQFF
>TRBD2|.|TRBV6-1|TRBJ2-5|13
TGTGCCAACGGGAGGGCGGGGTCTGAGACCCAGTACTTC
CANGRAGSETQYF
>.|.|TRBV19|TRBJ2-7|14
TGTGCCAGTAGTATAGCGACGGATTCCTACGAGCAGTACTTC
CASSIATDSYEQYF
>.|.|TRBV7-9|TRBJ1-2|12
TGTGCCAGCAGTTTAACCAGGGATGGCTACACCTTC
CASSLTRDGYTF
>TRBD2|few|TRBV9|TRBJ2-7|15
TGTGCCAGCAGCGTTTCGGGCGGGAGCTCCTACGAGCAGTACTTC
CASSVSGGSSYEQYF
>.|.|TRBV4-3|TRBJ2-1|15
TGCGCCAGCAGCCAAAGGGGCTCACCCAGCAATGAGCAGTTCTTC
CASSQRGSPSNEQFF
>.|.|TRBV7-2|TRBJ2-2|15
TGTGCCAGCAGCTCCGGGACTTGGAGGCCCGGGGAGCTGTTTTTT
CASSSGTWRPGELFF
>TRBD2|.|TRBV7-3|TRBJ2-3|14
TGTGCCAGCAGCGAGAGCGGGAGTACAGATACGCAGTATTTT
CASSESGSTDTQYF
>.|once|TRBV7-8|TRBJ2-7|15
TGTGCCAGCAGCTTCGGCCGGTCAGCTTCCTACGAGCAGTACTTC
CASSFGRSASYEQYF
>.|few|TRBV20-1|TRBJ2-5|11
TGCAGTGCTAGTGATCAAGAGACCCAGTACTTC
CSASDQETQYF
>.|.|TRBV14|TRBJ2-7|16
TGTGCCAGCAGCCAAGATCCGAGCCGCCCTCCCGACGAGCAGTACTTC
CASSQDPSRPPDEQYF
>.|.|TRBV7-2|TRBJ2-7|15
TGTGCCAGCAGCTTAGGGAGGGGGCGCGCCTACGAGCAGTACTTC
CASSLGRGRAYEQYF
>.|.|TRBV7-3|TRBJ2-3|14
TGTGCCAGCAGCTTATGGGGTGGTGCGGATACGCAGTATTTT
CASSLWGGADTQYF
>.|few|TRBV27|TRBJ1-2|14
TGTGCCAGCAGGCCCCAGGGGATAAACTATGGCTACACCTTC
CASRPQGINYGYTF
>.|.|TRBV7-9|TRBJ2-7|13
TGTGCCAGCAGCGCCGGGGGTAGCTACGAGCAGTACTTC
CASSAGGSYEQYF
>.|once|TRBV18|TRBJ2-1|12
TGTGCCAGCTCACAACCCCCCCATGAGCAGTTCTTC
CASSQPPHEQFF
>.|.|TRBV6-5|TRBJ2-5|16
TGTGCCAGCAGTTGGGGCCCGACAGGGAGGCAAGAGACCCAGTACTTC
CASSWGPTGRQETQYF